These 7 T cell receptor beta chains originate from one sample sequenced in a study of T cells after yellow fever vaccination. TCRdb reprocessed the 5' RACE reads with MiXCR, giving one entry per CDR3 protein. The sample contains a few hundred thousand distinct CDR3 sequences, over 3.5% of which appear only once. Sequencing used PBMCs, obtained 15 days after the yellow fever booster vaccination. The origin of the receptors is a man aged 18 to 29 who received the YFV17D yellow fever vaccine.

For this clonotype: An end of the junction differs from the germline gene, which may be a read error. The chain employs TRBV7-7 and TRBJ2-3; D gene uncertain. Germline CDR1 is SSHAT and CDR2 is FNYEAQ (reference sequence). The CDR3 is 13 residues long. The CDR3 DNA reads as TGTGCTAGCAGCTGGCAAGTGAAAGATACGCAGTATTTT. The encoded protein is CASSWQVKDTQYF.

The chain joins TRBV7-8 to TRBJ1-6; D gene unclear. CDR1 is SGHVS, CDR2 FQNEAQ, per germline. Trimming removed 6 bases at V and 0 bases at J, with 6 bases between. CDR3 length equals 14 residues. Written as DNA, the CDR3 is TGTGCCAGCAGGTTCGACTCCTATAATTCACCCCTCCACTTT. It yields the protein CASRFDSYNSPLHF.

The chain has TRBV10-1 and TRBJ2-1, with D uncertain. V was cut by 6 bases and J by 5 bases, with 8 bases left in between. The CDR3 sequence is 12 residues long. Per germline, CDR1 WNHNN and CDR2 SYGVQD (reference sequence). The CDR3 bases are TGCGCCAGCAGCGCCGCAGACAATGAGCAGTTCTTC. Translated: CASSAADNEQFF.

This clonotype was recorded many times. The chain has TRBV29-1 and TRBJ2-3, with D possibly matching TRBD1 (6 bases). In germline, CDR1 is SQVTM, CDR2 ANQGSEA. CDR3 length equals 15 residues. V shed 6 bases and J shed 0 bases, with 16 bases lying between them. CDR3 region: CSVEKQGDSTDTQYF. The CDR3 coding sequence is TGCAGCGTCGAAAAACAGGGAGATAGCACAGATACGCAGTATTTT.

The CDR3 is CASTHGNEQFF. CDR3 coding DNA: TGTGCCAGCACTCACGGCAATGAGCAGTTCTTC. The chain employs TRBV6-2 or TRBV6-3 and TRBJ2-1, with D uncertain. The V end lost 7 bases, the J end lost 6 bases, and 7 bases lay between the germline ends. The germline V gene encodes CDR1 MNHEY and CDR2 SVGEGT. This CDR3 comprises 11 residues.

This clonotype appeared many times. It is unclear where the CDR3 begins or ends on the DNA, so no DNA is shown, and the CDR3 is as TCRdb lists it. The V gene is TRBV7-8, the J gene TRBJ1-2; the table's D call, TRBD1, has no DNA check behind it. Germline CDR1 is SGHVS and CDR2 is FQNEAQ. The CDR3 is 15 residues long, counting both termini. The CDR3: CASSPYVGTGAANTF.

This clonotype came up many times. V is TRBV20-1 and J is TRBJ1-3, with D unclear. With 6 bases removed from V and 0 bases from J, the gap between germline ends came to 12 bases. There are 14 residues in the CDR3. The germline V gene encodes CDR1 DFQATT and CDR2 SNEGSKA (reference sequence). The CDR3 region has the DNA TGCAGTGCCACCGGCAGTTCCTCTGGAAACACCATATATTTT. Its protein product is CSATGSSSGNTIYF.